The 9 T cell receptor beta chains in this list originate from one sample, sequenced in a study of blood T cell repertoires in COVID-19. Data came from immunoSEQ multiplex PCR; TCRdb stores just in-frame clones and leaves some out. The sample includes 300,000 or so clones, 85% to 90% of them seen just once. The specimen sequenced was peripheral blood. The receptors shown here come from a woman between 35 and 50 years old with acute or convalescent COVID-19.

The J gene is TRBJ2-2, the V gene TRBV14; 8 bases are shared with TRBD2. V lost 8 bases to trimming and J lost 7 bases; unmatched junction nucleotides: 9. The CDR3 consists of 14 residues. Per germline, CDR1 SGHDN and CDR2 FVKESK. DNA of the CDR3: TGTGCCAGCCGCTCGGGGGGGGCAATCGGGGAGCTGTTTTTT. It specifies CASRSGGAIGELFF. The entire variable domain, with the rest obtained from reference TRBV14 and TRBJ2-2, is as follows: EAGVTQFPSHSVIEKGQTVTLRCDPISGHDNLYWYRRVMGKEIKFLLHFVKESKQDESGMPNNRFLAERTGGTYSTLKVQPAELEDSGVYFCASRSGGAIGELFFGEGSRLTVL.

The chain is built from TRBV6-5 and TRBJ1-5, with D uncertain. The germline V and J ends were trimmed by 9 bases and 4 bases, with 13 bases remaining between them. The CDR3 has 13 amino acids. The V gene's germline CDR1 is MNHEY and CDR2 SVGAGI. Written as DNA, the CDR3 is TGTGCCAGTTGCTTACAGAGAAATCAGCCCCAGCATTTT. Protein: CASCLQRNQPQHF.

This chain uses TRBV30 with TRBJ1-2; D is uncertain. The germline CDR1 and CDR2 sequences are GTSNPN and SVGIG (reference sequence). There are 14 residues in the CDR3. With 4 bases removed from V and 0 bases from J, the gap between germline ends came to 12 bases. CDR3 nucleotide sequence: TGTGCCTGGACCCTCAGGAGGGCTAACTATGGCTACACCTTC. This codes for CAWTLRRANYGYTF.

J is TRBJ2-3 and V is TRBV29-1; TRBD2 is a possible D gene (5 bases). The CDR3 consists of 12 residues. Trimming cost V 8 bases and J 4 bases, with 13 bases left between them. Germline V gene sequence: CDR1 SQVTM, CDR2 ANQGSEA. In nucleotides, the CDR3 is TGCAGCCGGAGGTGGGGTGCAGATACGCAGTATTTT. It is translated as CSRRWGADTQYF.

The rearrangement joins TRBV3-1 (or the pseudogene TRBV3-2) to TRBJ1-3; D possibly corresponds to TRBD1 (5 bases). The length of the CDR3 is 19 residues. Germline V gene sequence: CDR1 LGHDT, CDR2 YNNKEL (reference sequence). Trimming pared 2 bases from V and 4 bases from J, leaving 24 bases between. CDR3 amino acids: CASSQSHLGGSSGGNTIYF. The CDR3 DNA reads TGTGCCAGCAGCCAATCTCACCTCGGGGGGTCGTCTGGGGGAAACACCATATATTTT.

The V call is TRBV3-1 (or the pseudogene TRBV3-2), the J call TRBJ2-7, with 10 nucleotides matching TRBD1. CDR3 length: 14 amino acids. Germline-derived CDR1 and CDR2 are LGHDT and YNNKEL (reference sequence). J gave up 6 bases and V 4 bases, and 6 bases lay outside the gene matches. The CDR3 sequence: CASSPRQGAGEQYV. CDR3 in DNA: TGTGCCAGCAGCCCGAGACAGGGGGCAGGCGAGCAGTACGTC.

V and J are TRBV19 and TRBJ1-5, with D possibly matching TRBD1 (5 bases). Trimming took 8 bases from V and 3 from J, leaving 11 bases between them. Germline CDR1 is LNHDA and CDR2 is SQIVND (reference sequence). The CDR3 extends over 13 amino acids. In DNA, the CDR3 is TGTGCCAGTGTCCAGGGCACCAATCAGCCCCAGCATTTT. Translated: CASVQGTNQPQHF.

The rearrangement uses TRBV11-2 and TRBJ1-2; D is uncertain. This CDR3 spans 14 amino acids. Germline CDR1 and CDR2: SGHAT and FQNNGV. V shed 2 bases and J shed 4 bases, with 11 bases lying between them. The CDR3 bases are TGTGCCAGCAGCTTAATGGCAGAGGGCTATGGCTACACCTTC. It codes for CASSLMAEGYGYTF.

This clone was seen just once. The genes are TRBV4-2 and TRBJ1-5, with TRBD1 matching 7 bases. The CDR3 covers 15 residues. V shed 1 base and J 1 base; nucleotides not matched to a gene: 1. Germline V CDR1 and CDR2: LGHNA, YNFKEQ. The CDR3 DNA reads TGTGCCAGCAGCCAAGTACAGGGGAGCAATCAGCCCCAGCATTTT. Translating it yields CASSQVQGSNQPQHF.